This T cell receptor beta chain derives from a study of a mutant IDH1 vaccine in newly diagnosed glioma. Study results and limitations: Any relationship between pseudoprogression and changes in top peripheral T cell clonotypes seemed absent.

Regarding time point: baseline, week 1 (first vaccination visit). Documented treatment: pre-vaccination baseline after standard-of-care therapy. New WHO grade 3 or 4 astrocytomas that were IDH1-mutant and ATRX-lost occurred in the donors. Germline CDR1 and CDR2: SGHTS and YDEGEE. The germline V and J ends were trimmed by 3 bases and 7 bases, with 16 bases remaining between them. The CDR3 is 14 residues long. The data were produced by immunoSEQ multiplex PCR, yet TCRdb's version contains in-frame clones alone and is incomplete. The sample lists about 38,000 clones, roughly 92% occurring once. With respect to this clone: Its specificity is unknown.

V and J are TRBV5-8 and TRBJ1-1; D gene ambiguous. This receptor was obtained from a man between 18 and 35 years old with glioma. The starting material was PBMCs, obtained from a glioma patient treated with radiotherapy, temozolomide or both. The CDR3 DNA reads TGTGCCAGCAGCTGGTTAGTAGGAGCCCGTGAAGCTTTCTTT. Residues: CASSWLVGAREAFF.